This TCR beta chain was sequenced during a study of OX40 agonist ivuxolimab in advanced cancers. Study summary: The dose-escalation cohort had hepatocellular carcinoma, melanoma, renal cell or head and neck cancer. Subjects had a mean age of 60 years, with a range of roughly 20 to 80; roughly 83% were male. Study conclusions and caveats: CD4+ and CD8+ blood T cells expanded clonally by week 6 at 0.1 to 3.0 mg/kg.

Generated by immunoSEQ multiplex PCR, the TCRdb table keeps only in-frame clones and is missing some. The data contain tens of thousands of clones, approximately 81% of them singletons. In the case of this clone: What it binds is not known.

This CDR3 comprises 19 residues. The V gene lost 0 bases and the J gene lost 0 bases, with 16 bases spanning the gap. The germline CDR1 and CDR2 sequences are SGHRS and YFSETQ. Patients who had autoimmune disease history or got systemic immunosuppression were left out. The chain employs TRBV5-1 and TRBJ2-6, with a tentative D call TRBD1 (5 bases). This clonotype was sampled from an adult with an advanced solid tumor such as melanoma, head and neck, liver or kidney cancer. The sample here was CD4+ or CD8+ T cells sorted from blood, taken in a trial of the OX40 agonist ivuxolimab. The CDR3 nucleotides are TGCGCCAGCAGCTTGGGGGGCAGCCTAACTTTCTCTGGGGCCAACGTCCTGACTTTC. This translates into CASSLGGSLTFSGANVLTF.